The 20 T cell receptor beta chains in this list originate from one sample, sequenced in a study of blood T cell repertoires in COVID-19. Sequencing was performed with immunoSEQ multiplex PCR; in TCRdb, only in-frame clones are kept and a portion is missing. Of 35,000 to 40,000 clones detected, around 89% appear once; the ten largest clones hold less than 30%. The sample was peripheral blood. The receptor set was obtained from a man between 60 and 75 years old with active or convalescent COVID-19.

V is TRBV5-1 and J is TRBJ2-5; TRBD1 matches at 9 bases. The CDR3 loop spans 15 amino acids. Germline-derived CDR1 and CDR2 are SGHRS and YFSETQ. The V and J ends lost 2 bases and 5 bases, in that order; junction bases with no gene match: 7. CDR3 bases: TGCGCCAGCAGCTTCACAGGGGGCATAGGGGAGACCCAGTACTTC. Its translation: CASSFTGGIGETQYF.

This clone appeared a single time. V and J are TRBV7-9 and TRBJ2-2, with D possibly matching TRBD1 (5 bases). The CDR3 length is 17 residues. Trimming cost V 1 base and J 4 bases, with 16 bases left between them. CDR1 and CDR2 (germline): SEHNR, FQNEAQ (reference sequence). CDR3 coding DNA: TGTGCCAGCAGCTTAGGGACCAGGGCGGTTCGCACCGGGGAGCTGTTTTTT. It codes for CASSLGTRAVRTGELFF.

This clone was seen a single time. The V gene is TRBV11-2, the J gene TRBJ2-2; a possible D gene is TRBD1 (6 bases). The V gene lost 6 bases and the J gene lost 0 bases, with 17 bases spanning the gap. Germline CDR1 is SGHAT and CDR2 is FQNNGV. This CDR3 comprises 17 residues. As DNA, the CDR3 is TGTGCCAGCAGACCCATGTTGGGGACACCGAACACCGGGGAGCTGTTTTTT. As protein: CASRPMLGTPNTGELFF. The full variable domain, completed using reference TRBV11-2 and TRBJ2-2, is EAGVAQSPRYKIIEKRQSVAFWCNPISGHATLYWYQQILGQGPKLLIQFQNNGVVDDSQLPKDRFSAERLKGVDSTLKIQPAKLEDSAVYLCASRPMLGTPNTGELFFGEGSRLTVL.

The chain has TRBV7-2 and TRBJ1-6, with no clear D. The CDR3 runs 16 residues. Germline values: CDR1 SGHTA, CDR2 FQGNSA. With 5 bases removed from V and 7 bases from J, the gap between germline ends came to 18 bases. CDR3 DNA sequence: TGTGCCAGCAGCCTGGGAGTCTCAGCGAGGAATTCACCCCTCCACTTT. This encodes CASSLGVSARNSPLHF. The variable domain in full, with the rest retrieved from reference TRBV7-2 and TRBJ1-6, is GAGVSQSPSNKVTEKGKDVELRCDPISGHTALYWYRQSLGQGLEFLIYFQGNSAPDKSGLPSDRFSAERTGGSVSTLTIQRTQQEDSAVYLCASSLGVSARNSPLHFGNGTRLTVT.

This clone was observed a handful of times. The rearrangement links TRBV7-7 to TRBJ2-2, with TRBD1 matching 11 bases. This CDR3 contains 15 residues. The junction had 8 bases not matched to a gene; V was cut back by 7 bases and J by 7 bases. Germline CDR1 SSHAT, CDR2 FNYEAQ (reference sequence). DNA of the CDR3: TGTGCCAGCACCGGAGGGACAGGGGGGTTCGGGGAGCTGTTTTTT. This sequence encodes CASTGGTGGFGELFF.

V gene TRBV18 combines with J gene TRBJ1-5; D unresolved. Germline CDR1 and CDR2: KGHSH and LQKENI. This CDR3 region has 13 residues. V shed 4 bases and J shed 11 bases, with 15 bases lying between them. The CDR3, as DNA: TGTGCCAGCTCACTGGGGAGCCAGGAGTCCCAGCATTTT. Residues: CASSLGSQESQHF.

The gene calls are TRBV2 and TRBJ2-5; tentative D call: TRBD2 (6 bases). Trimming removed 10 bases from V and 5 bases from J, with 11 bases in between. CDR3 size: 11 residues. Germline values: CDR1 SNHLY, CDR2 FYNNEI. The CDR3 is CATSAGETQYF. The CDR3, as DNA: TGTGCCACGAGTGCGGGGGAGACCCAGTACTTC.

The V and J genes are TRBV5-5 and TRBJ1-2, with 9 bases identical to TRBD1. Germline V gene lookup returns CDR1 SGHKS and CDR2 YYEKEE (reference sequence). CDR3 length: 15 amino acids. V dropped 5 bases and J dropped 4; count of bases not matched to a gene: 9. The CDR3 is CASRQTGTGFYGYTF. The CDR3 DNA reads TGTGCCAGCAGACAAACCGGGACAGGGTTCTATGGCTACACCTTC.

This clone turned up a few times. The gene calls are TRBV12-3 or TRBV12-4 and TRBJ2-1; D is uncertain. The CDR3 has 11 amino acids. The V gene lost 4 bases and the J gene lost 10 bases, with 8 bases spanning the gap. As DNA, the CDR3 is TGTGCCAGCAGTTCAGGTCGGGAGCAGTTCTTC. Translation gives CASSSGREQFF.

This chain links TRBV5-1 with TRBJ2-3; 11 bases match TRBD2. J gave up 2 bases and V 3 bases, and 5 bases lay outside the gene matches. Germline lookup yields CDR1 SGHRS and CDR2 YFSETQ. This CDR3 has 16 amino acids. The CDR3 DNA reads TGCGCCAGCAGCTCCGGGACTAGCGGAAACACAGATACGCAGTATTTT. The encoded protein is CASSSGTSGNTDTQYF. The variable domain in full, with the rest retrieved from reference TRBV5-1 and TRBJ2-3, is KAGVTQTPRYLIKTRGQQVTLSCSPISGHRSVSWYQQTPGQGLQFLFEYFSETQRNKGNFPGRFSGRQFSNSRSEMNVSTLELGDSALYLCASSSGTSGNTDTQYFGPGTRLTVL.

The chain couples TRBV30 to TRBJ1-1; TRBD1 aligns across 7 bases. CDR3 size: 13 residues. CDR1 and CDR2 (germline): GTSNPN, SVGIG (reference sequence). With V trimmed by 5 bases and J by 1 base, 4 bases remained unmatched. This chain's CDR3 is CAWAWTGNTEAFF. As DNA, the CDR3 is TGTGCCTGGGCTTGGACAGGGAACACTGAAGCTTTCTTT.

V and J are TRBV11-2 and TRBJ2-7, with TRBD1 identical over 7 bases. The junction had 8 bases not matched to a gene; V was cut back by 6 bases and J by 9 bases. The CDR3 sequence is 12 residues long. The germline gives CDR1 SGHAT, CDR2 FQNNGV. Written as DNA, the CDR3 is TGTGCCAGCAGTCTTACAGGGGTGGCGCAGTACTTC. Its protein is CASSLTGVAQYF.

A remark on this clone: Its ends do not fully match the called genes, so a read error is possible. The rearrangement links TRBV6-5 to TRBJ2-3; the D gene is possibly TRBD2 (6 bases). Germline V CDR1 and CDR2: MNHEY, SVGAGI. The CDR3 has 16 residues. CDR3 loop: CASGYRGGTSTDTQYF. DNA for the CDR3: TGTGCCAGCGGTTATCGCGGCGGGACTAGCACAGATACGCAGTATTTT.

This chain joins TRBV7-9 and TRBJ2-1, with 7 bases fitting TRBD2. CDR1 SEHNR and CDR2 FQNEAQ come from the germline V gene (reference sequence). The V segment lost 2 bases and the J segment 8 bases; nucleotides outside the gene matches: 12. The CDR3 extends over 16 amino acids. The CDR3 nucleotides read TGTGCCAGCAGCTTACGCGGGAGCCAAGTTAGGGATGAGCAGTTCTTC. It specifies CASSLRGSQVRDEQFF.

In DNA, the CDR3 is TGTGCCAGCAGTTTCACAGGGAACTATGGCTACACCTTC. It yields the protein CASSFTGNYGYTF. The rearrangement uses TRBV27 and TRBJ1-2, with D tentatively TRBD1 (6 bases). V was shortened by 3 bases and J by 2 bases, with 7 bases between the two germline ends. The CDR3 runs 13 residues. Germline loops: CDR1 MNHEY, CDR2 SMNVEV (reference sequence).

This sequence joins TRBV9 and TRBJ2-2; 7 bases fit TRBD2. The CDR3 length is 17 residues. Germline assignment: CDR1 SGDLS and CDR2 YYNGEE. With V trimmed by 3 bases and J by 7 bases, 15 bases remained unmatched. The DNA of the CDR3 is TGTGCCAGCAGCGCATGGGGACCCCCTTCGGGGGGCGGGGAGCTGTTTTTT. It specifies CASSAWGPPSGGGELFF.

The V gene is TRBV11-1, the J gene TRBJ2-5; the D gene is possibly TRBD2 (6 bases). The CDR3 consists of 16 residues. Germline CDR1 SGHAT, CDR2 FQDESV (reference sequence). V lost 4 bases to trimming and J lost 2 bases, with 17 bases between them. CDR3 sequence reads: CASSWGEGTEQETQYF. The DNA of the CDR3 is TGTGCCAGCAGCTGGGGGGAAGGGACGGAGCAAGAGACCCAGTACTTC. The full variable domain, completed using reference TRBV11-1 and TRBJ2-5, is EAEVAQSPRYKITEKSQAVAFWCDPISGHATLYWYRQILGQGPELLVQFQDESVVDDSQLPKDRFSAERLKGVDSTLKIQPAELGDSAMYLCASSWGEGTEQETQYFGPGTRLLVL.

The J gene is TRBJ1-2, the V gene TRBV5-4, with 7 bases identical to TRBD1. In germline, CDR1 is SGHNT, CDR2 YYREEE (reference sequence). CDR3 size: 14 residues. Germline trimming cut 3 bases from V and 4 bases from J; bases unmatched to any gene: 6. CDR3 nucleotide sequence: TGTGCCAGCAGCTACTTGACAGGGAGCTATGGCTACACCTTC. Its translation is CASSYLTGSYGYTF.

The rearrangement uses TRBV4-3 and TRBJ2-7; 11 nucleotides line up with TRBD1. This CDR3 comprises 17 residues. Germline CDR1 and CDR2: LGHNA and YSLEER. With V trimmed by 0 bases and J by 3 bases, 7 bases remained unmatched. This CDR3 is CASSQDRAGQGDYEQYF. The CDR3, as DNA: TGCGCCAGCAGCCAAGATCGGGCGGGACAGGGGGACTACGAGCAGTACTTC.

The chain uses TRBV27 and TRBJ1-2; a weak D match, TRBD1 (6 bases). V was pared by 6 bases and J by 2 bases, with 16 bases between. The CDR3 is 15 residues long. Germline CDR1 and CDR2: MNHEY and SMNVEV (reference sequence). The CDR3 DNA is TGTGCCAGCAGACCCATGGGGGCGCGCAACTATGGCTACACCTTC. It is translated as CASRPMGARNYGYTF.